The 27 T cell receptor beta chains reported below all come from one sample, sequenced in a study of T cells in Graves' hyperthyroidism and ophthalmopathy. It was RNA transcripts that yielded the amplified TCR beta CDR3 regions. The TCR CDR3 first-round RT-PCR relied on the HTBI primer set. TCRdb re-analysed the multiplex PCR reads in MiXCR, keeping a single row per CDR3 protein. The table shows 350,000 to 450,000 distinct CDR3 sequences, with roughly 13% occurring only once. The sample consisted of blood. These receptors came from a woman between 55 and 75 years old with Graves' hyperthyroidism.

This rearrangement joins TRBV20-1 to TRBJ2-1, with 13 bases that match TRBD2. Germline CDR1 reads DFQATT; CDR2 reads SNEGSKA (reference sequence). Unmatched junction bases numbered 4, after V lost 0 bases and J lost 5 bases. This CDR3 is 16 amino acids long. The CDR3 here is CSARDLLAGGNNEQFF. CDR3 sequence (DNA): TGCAGTGCTAGAGACTTACTAGCGGGAGGGAACAATGAGCAGTTCTTC.

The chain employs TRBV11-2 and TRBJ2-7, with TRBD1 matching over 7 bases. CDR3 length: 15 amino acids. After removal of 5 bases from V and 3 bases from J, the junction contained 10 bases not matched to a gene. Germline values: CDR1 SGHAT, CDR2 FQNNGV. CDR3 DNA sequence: TGTGCCAGCAGCGCCAGGGGGTTCGGTTACTACGAGCAGTACTTC. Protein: CASSARGFGYYEQYF.

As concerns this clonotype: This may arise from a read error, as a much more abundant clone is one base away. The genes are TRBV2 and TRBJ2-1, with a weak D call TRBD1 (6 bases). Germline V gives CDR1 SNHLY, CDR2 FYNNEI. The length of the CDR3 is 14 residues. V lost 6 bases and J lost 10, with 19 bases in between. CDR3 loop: CASRQTGTGDEQFF. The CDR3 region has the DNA TGTGCCAGCAGACAAACAGGGACCGGTGACGAGCAGTTCTTC.

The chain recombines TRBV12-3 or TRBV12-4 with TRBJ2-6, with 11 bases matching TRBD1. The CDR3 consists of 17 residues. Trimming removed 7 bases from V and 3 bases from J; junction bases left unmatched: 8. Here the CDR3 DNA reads TGTGCCAGCAAGCCCGGACAGGGGGCATATGGGGCCAACGTCCTGACTTTC. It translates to CASKPGQGAYGANVLTF.

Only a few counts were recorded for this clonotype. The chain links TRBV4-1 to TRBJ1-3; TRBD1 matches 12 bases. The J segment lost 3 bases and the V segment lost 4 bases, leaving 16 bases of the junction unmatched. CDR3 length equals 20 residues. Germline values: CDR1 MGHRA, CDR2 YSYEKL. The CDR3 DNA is TGCGCCAGCAGCCCCACTTCGGGACAGGGGGCAATAGACTTTGGAAACACCATATATTTT. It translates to CASSPTSGQGAIDFGNTIYF.

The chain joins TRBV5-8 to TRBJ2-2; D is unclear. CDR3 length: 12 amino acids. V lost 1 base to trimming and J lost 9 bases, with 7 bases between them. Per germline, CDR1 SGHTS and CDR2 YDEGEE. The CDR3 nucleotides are TGTGCCAGCAGCTTGATAGGCCGGGAGCTGTTTTTT. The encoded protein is CASSLIGRELFF.

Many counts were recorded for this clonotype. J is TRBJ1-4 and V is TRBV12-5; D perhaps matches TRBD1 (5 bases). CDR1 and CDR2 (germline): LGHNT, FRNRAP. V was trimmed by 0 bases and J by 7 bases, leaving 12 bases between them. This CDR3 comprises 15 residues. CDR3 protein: CASGLVPGRGEKLFF. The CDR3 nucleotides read TGTGCTAGTGGTTTGGTACCCGGGAGGGGTGAAAAACTGTTTTTT.

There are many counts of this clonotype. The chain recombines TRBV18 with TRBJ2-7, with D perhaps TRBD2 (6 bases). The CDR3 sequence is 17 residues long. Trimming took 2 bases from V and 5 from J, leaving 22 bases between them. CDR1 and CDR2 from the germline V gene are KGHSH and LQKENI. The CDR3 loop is CASSPSLGQGGSNEQYF. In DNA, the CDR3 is TGTGCCAGCTCACCAAGTCTCGGGCAGGGAGGAAGCAACGAGCAGTACTTC. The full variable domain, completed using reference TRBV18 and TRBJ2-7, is NAGVMQNPRHLVRRRGQEARLRCSPMKGHSHVYWYRQLPEEGLKFMVYLQKENIIDESGMPKERFSAEFPKEGPSILRIQQVVRGDSAAYFCASSPSLGQGGSNEQYFGPGTRLTVT.

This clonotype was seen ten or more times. CDR3 amino acids: CAWSHKAATEAFF. The CDR3 coding sequence is TGTGCCTGGAGTCACAAGGCGGCCACTGAAGCTTTCTTT. V usage is TRBV30 and J usage is TRBJ1-1; D not certain. With 2 bases removed from V and 4 bases from J, the gap between germline ends came to 11 bases. Germline loops: CDR1 GTSNPN, CDR2 SVGIG (reference sequence). The CDR3 is made up of 13 amino acids.

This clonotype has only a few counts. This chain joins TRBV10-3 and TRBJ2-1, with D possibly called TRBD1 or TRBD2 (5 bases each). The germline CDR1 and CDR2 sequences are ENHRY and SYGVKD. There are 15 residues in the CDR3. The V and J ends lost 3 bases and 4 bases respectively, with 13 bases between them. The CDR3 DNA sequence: TGTGCCATCAGTGAAAGGGGACCAACTTACAATGAGCAGTTCTTC. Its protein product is CAISERGPTYNEQFF.

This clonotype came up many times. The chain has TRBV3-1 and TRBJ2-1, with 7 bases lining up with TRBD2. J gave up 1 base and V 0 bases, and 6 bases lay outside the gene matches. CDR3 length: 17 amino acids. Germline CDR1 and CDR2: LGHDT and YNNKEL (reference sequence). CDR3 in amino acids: CASSQEGRGRSYNEQFF. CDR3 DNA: TGTGCCAGCAGCCAAGAAGGGCGCGGGAGATCCTACAATGAGCAGTTCTTC.

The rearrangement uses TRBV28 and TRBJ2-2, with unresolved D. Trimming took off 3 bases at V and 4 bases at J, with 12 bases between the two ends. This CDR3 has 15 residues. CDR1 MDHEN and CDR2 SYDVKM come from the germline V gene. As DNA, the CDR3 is TGTGCCAGCAGTTTTAGTGACGGATTCACCGGGGAGCTGTTTTTT. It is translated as CASSFSDGFTGELFF.

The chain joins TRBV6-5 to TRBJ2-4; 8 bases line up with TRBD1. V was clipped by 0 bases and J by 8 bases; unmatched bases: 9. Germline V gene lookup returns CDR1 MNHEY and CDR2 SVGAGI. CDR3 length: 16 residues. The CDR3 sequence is CASSYSIGTGGYIQYF. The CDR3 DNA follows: TGTGCCAGCAGTTACTCGATCGGTACAGGGGGGTACATTCAGTACTTC.

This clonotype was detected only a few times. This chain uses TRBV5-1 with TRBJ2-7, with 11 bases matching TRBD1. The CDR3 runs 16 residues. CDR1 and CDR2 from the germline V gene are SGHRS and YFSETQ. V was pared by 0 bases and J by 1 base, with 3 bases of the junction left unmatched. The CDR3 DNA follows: TGCGCCAGCAGCTTGGGAGGGACAGGGGGGTCCTACGAGCAGTACTTC. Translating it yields CASSLGGTGGSYEQYF. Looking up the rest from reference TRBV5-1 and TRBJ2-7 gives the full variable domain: KAGVTQTPRYLIKTRGQQVTLSCSPISGHRSVSWYQQTPGQGLQFLFEYFSETQRNKGNFPGRFSGRQFSNSRSEMNVSTLELGDSALYLCASSLGGTGGSYEQYFGPGTRLTVT.

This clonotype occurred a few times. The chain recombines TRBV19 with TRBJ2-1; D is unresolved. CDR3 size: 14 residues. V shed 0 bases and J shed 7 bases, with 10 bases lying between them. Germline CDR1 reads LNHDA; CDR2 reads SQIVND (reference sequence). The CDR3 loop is CASSIDLAGNEQFF. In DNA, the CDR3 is TGTGCCAGTAGTATAGATTTAGCCGGGAATGAGCAGTTCTTC.

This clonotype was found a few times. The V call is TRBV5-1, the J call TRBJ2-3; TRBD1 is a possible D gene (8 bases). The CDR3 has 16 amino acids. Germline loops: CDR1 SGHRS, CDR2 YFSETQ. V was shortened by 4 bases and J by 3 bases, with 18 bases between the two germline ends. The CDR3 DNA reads TGCGCCAGCAGCGACGGACAGGGAGGGAGAACAGATACGCAGTATTTT. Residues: CASSDGQGGRTDTQYF.

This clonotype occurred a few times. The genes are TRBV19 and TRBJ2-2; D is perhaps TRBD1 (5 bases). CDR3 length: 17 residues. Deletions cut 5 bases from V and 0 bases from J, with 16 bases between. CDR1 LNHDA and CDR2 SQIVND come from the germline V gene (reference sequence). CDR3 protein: CASSVIGHLANTGELFF. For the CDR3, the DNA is TGTGCCAGTAGTGTCATAGGACACTTAGCGAACACCGGGGAGCTGTTTTTT.

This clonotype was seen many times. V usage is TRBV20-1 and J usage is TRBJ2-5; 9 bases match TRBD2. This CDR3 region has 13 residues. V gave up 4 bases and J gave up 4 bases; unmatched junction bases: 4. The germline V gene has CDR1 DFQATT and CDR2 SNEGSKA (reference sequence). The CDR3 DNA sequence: TGCAGTGCTATGGGCGGGAGGGGAGAGACCCAGTACTTC. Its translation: CSAMGGRGETQYF.

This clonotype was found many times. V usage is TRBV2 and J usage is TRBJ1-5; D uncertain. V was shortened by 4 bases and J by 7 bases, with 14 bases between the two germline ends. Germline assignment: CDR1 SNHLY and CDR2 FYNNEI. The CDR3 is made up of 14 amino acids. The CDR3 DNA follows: TGTGCCAGCAGTGGTGGCAGGAGCAGCCAGCCCCAGCATTTT. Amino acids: CASSGGRSSQPQHF.

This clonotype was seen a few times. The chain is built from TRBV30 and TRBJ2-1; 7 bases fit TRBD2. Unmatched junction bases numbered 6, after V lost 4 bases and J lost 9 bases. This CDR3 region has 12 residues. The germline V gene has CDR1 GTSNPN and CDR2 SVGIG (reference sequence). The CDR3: CAWTGGSSEQFF. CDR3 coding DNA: TGTGCCTGGACCGGCGGGAGTAGTGAGCAGTTCTTC.

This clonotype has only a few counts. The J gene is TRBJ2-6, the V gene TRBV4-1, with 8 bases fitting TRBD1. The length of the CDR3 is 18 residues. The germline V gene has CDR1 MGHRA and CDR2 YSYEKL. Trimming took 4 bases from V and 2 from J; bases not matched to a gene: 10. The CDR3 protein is CASSPHSGTGTGANVLTF. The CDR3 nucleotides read TGCGCCAGCAGCCCTCATTCCGGGACAGGTACTGGGGCCAACGTCCTGACTTTC.

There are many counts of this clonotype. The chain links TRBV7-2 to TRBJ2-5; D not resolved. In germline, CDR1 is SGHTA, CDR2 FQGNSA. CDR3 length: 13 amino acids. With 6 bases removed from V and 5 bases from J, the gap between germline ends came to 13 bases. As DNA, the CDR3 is TGTGCCAGCAGAAAAGGGTTCGGGGAGACCCAGTACTTC. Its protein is CASRKGFGETQYF.

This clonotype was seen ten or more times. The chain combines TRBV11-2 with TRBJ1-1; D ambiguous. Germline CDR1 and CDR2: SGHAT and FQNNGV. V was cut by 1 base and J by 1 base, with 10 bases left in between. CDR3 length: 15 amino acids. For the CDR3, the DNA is TGTGCCAGCAGCTTAGTAAACAACGCGAACACTGAAGCTTTCTTT. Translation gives CASSLVNNANTEAFF.

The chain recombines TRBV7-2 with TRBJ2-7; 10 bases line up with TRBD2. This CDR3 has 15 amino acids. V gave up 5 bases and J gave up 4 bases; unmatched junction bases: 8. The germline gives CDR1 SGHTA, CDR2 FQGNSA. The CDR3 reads CASSLGLAELYEQYF. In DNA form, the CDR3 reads TGTGCCAGCAGCCTCGGACTAGCGGAATTGTACGAGCAGTACTTC. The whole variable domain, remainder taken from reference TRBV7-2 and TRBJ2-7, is GAGVSQSPSNKVTEKGKDVELRCDPISGHTALYWYRQSLGQGLEFLIYFQGNSAPDKSGLPSDRFSAERTGGSVSTLTIQRTQQEDSAVYLCASSLGLAELYEQYFGPGTRLTVT.

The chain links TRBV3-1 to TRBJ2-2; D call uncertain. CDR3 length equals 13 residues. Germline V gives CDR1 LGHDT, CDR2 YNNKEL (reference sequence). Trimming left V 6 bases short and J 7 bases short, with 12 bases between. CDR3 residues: CASRPALVGELFF. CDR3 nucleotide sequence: TGTGCCAGCAGACCCGCTCTCGTCGGGGAGCTGTTTTTT. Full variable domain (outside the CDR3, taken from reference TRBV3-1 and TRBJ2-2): DTAVSQTPKYLVTQMGNDKSIKCEQNLGHDTMYWYKQDSKKFLKIMFSYNNKELIINETVPNRFSPKSPDKAHLNLHINSLELGDSAVYFCASRPALVGELFFGEGSRLTVL.

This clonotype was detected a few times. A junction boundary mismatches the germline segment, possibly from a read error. As DNA, the CDR3 is TGCGCCAGCGGCCTGGGGGGACTAGCGGGATTCGAGCAGTACTTC. It codes for CASGLGGLAGFEQYF. The chain uses TRBV2 and TRBJ2-7; TRBD2 matches at 13 bases. The CDR3 loop spans 15 amino acids. In germline, CDR1 is SNHLY, CDR2 FYNNEI.

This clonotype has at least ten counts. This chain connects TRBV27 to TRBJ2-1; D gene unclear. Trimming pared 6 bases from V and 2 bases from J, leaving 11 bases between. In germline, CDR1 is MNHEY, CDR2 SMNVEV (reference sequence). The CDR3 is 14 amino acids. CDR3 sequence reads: CASRPLRTYNEQFF. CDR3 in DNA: TGTGCCAGCAGGCCCCTCCGGACCTACAATGAGCAGTTCTTC.